A selection of T cell receptor beta chains follows, all from one sample in a study of vaccination and CD4 T cells after COVID-19. These TCRs are of unknown antigen specificity. TCRdb re-called the PCR reads through MiXCR, storing one row per CDR3 protein. The sample has about 20,000 distinct CDR3 sequences, approximately 62% seen once. The specimen was CD4+ T cells from blood, cultured in vitro. These TCRs come from a human donor who had recovered from COVID-19. Both conserved end residues are part of each CDR3. D genes are given only for firm matches. Clone size appears in some rows only: once, few, many, or a class for an expanded clone.

abundance: -; j_gene: TRBJ1-5; v_gene: TRBV7-2; d_gene: TRBD1; CDR3nt: TGTGCCAGCAGCTTAGGGACAGGGGGAAATCAGCCCCAGCATTTT; CDR3aa: CASSLGTGGNQPQHF
abundance: -; j_gene: TRBJ2-7; v_gene: TRBV6-5; d_gene: -; CDR3nt: TGTGCCAGCAGTTACTTGGGTCAAGGCTACGAGCAGTACTTC; CDR3aa: CASSYLGQGYEQYF
abundance: -; j_gene: TRBJ1-5; v_gene: TRBV20-1; d_gene: -; CDR3nt: TGCAGTGCTACTGGGGAACGCAATCAGCCCCAGCATTTT; CDR3aa: CSATGERNQPQHF
abundance: -; j_gene: TRBJ1-1; v_gene: TRBV5-1; d_gene: TRBD1; CDR3nt: TGCGCCAGCAGCTTGTGGGACAGGACGAACACTGAAGCCTTCTTT; CDR3aa: CASSLWDRTNTEAFF
abundance: -; j_gene: TRBJ2-7; v_gene: TRBV6-1; d_gene: -; CDR3nt: TGTGCCACCGAGGACACGGCACACTCCTACGAGCAGTACTTC; CDR3aa: CATEDTAHSYEQYF
abundance: -; j_gene: TRBJ2-7; v_gene: TRBV20-1; d_gene: TRBD2; CDR3nt: TGCAGTGCTAGGGGTATTAGCGGGGGGACGTACGAGCAGTACTTC; CDR3aa: CSARGISGGTYEQYF
abundance: -; j_gene: TRBJ2-7; v_gene: TRBV20-1; d_gene: -; CDR3nt: TGCAGTGCTAGTCACGACTCCAACGAGCAGTACTTC; CDR3aa: CSASHDSNEQYF
abundance: -; j_gene: TRBJ2-7; v_gene: TRBV6-1; d_gene: -; CDR3nt: TGTGCCAGCAGTCCCTACCCGGGGACTGTTTACGAGCAGTACTTC; CDR3aa: CASSPYPGTVYEQYF
abundance: -; j_gene: TRBJ1-1; v_gene: TRBV2; d_gene: -; CDR3nt: TGTGCCAGCAGTGTATGGCGGGAATCGAACACTGAAGCTTTCTTT; CDR3aa: CASSVWRESNTEAFF
abundance: -; j_gene: TRBJ1-2; v_gene: TRBV6-2/TRBV6-3; d_gene: -; CDR3nt: TGTGCCAGCAGTTATCCCCTGGAAGGCGGCTACACCTTC; CDR3aa: CASSYPLEGGYTF
abundance: -; j_gene: TRBJ1-2; v_gene: TRBV20-1; d_gene: TRBD1; CDR3nt: TGCAGTGCCACGACAGGGGGCGTCGATGGCTACACCTTC; CDR3aa: CSATTGGVDGYTF
abundance: -; j_gene: TRBJ2-2; v_gene: TRBV6-5; d_gene: -; CDR3nt: TGTGCCAGCAGTTACTCCCGCTCGGGGGAGCTGTTTTTT; CDR3aa: CASSYSRSGELFF
abundance: -; j_gene: TRBJ1-5; v_gene: TRBV19; d_gene: -; CDR3nt: TGTGCCAGTACGCAGGGAAGGGGTCAGCCCCAGCATTTT; CDR3aa: CASTQGRGQPQHF
abundance: few; j_gene: TRBJ1-5; v_gene: TRBV7-8; d_gene: -; CDR3nt: TGTGCCAGCAGCCCCCATTTGAATCAGCCCCAGCATTTT; CDR3aa: CASSPHLNQPQHF
abundance: -; j_gene: TRBJ1-2; v_gene: TRBV6-5; d_gene: -; CDR3nt: TGTGCCAGCAGTTCCGGAGGGGGGGCTAACTATGGCTACACCTTC; CDR3aa: CASSSGGGANYGYTF
abundance: -; j_gene: TRBJ1-1; v_gene: TRBV27; d_gene: -; CDR3nt: TGTGCCAGCAGTTCCCCCCGGACGGCACATGAAGCTTTCTTT; CDR3aa: CASSSPRTAHEAFF
abundance: -; j_gene: TRBJ2-4; v_gene: TRBV15; d_gene: TRBD2; CDR3nt: TGTGCCACCAGCAGAGCTAGCGGGGGGAACATTCAGTACTTC; CDR3aa: CATSRASGGNIQYF
abundance: -; j_gene: TRBJ1-1; v_gene: TRBV11-3; d_gene: TRBD1; CDR3nt: TGTGCCAGCAGCGAGTGGACAGGGGGCACTGAAGCTTTCTTT; CDR3aa: CASSEWTGGTEAFF
abundance: -; j_gene: TRBJ1-1; v_gene: TRBV6-1; d_gene: -; CDR3nt: TGTGCCAGCAGATCGGGGGAGTGGACTGAAGCTTTCTTT; CDR3aa: CASRSGEWTEAFF
abundance: -; j_gene: TRBJ2-7; v_gene: TRBV30; d_gene: -; CDR3nt: TGTGCCTGGAGTGTAAGGGGGGACGAGCAGTACTTC; CDR3aa: CAWSVRGDEQYF
abundance: -; j_gene: TRBJ2-2; v_gene: TRBV20-1; d_gene: -; CDR3nt: TGCAGTGCTAGAGATGTGGGAAGGACCGGGGAGCTGTTTTTT; CDR3aa: CSARDVGRTGELFF
abundance: few; j_gene: TRBJ2-2; v_gene: TRBV27; d_gene: TRBD2; CDR3nt: TGTGCCAACCCCTCTTCGCGGGAGAATGACACCGGGGAGCTGTTTTTT; CDR3aa: CANPSSRENDTGELFF
abundance: -; j_gene: TRBJ1-2; v_gene: TRBV7-2; d_gene: -; CDR3nt: TGTGCCAGCAGCTTAGGTCCAGGGCTTGGCTACACCTTC; CDR3aa: CASSLGPGLGYTF
abundance: -; j_gene: TRBJ2-3; v_gene: TRBV11-3; d_gene: TRBD2; CDR3nt: TGTGCCAGCAGCGCAGGGACTAGCGGGAGGACAGATACGCAGTATTTT; CDR3aa: CASSAGTSGRTDTQYF
abundance: -; j_gene: TRBJ1-5; v_gene: TRBV6-1; d_gene: -; CDR3nt: TGTGCCAGCAGCAATAGCAATCAGCCCCAGCATTTT; CDR3aa: CASSNSNQPQHF
abundance: -; j_gene: TRBJ1-2; v_gene: TRBV11-2; d_gene: -; CDR3nt: TGTGCCAGCAGCCGGGGGACCGTAAACTATGGCTACACCTTC; CDR3aa: CASSRGTVNYGYTF
abundance: -; j_gene: TRBJ1-6; v_gene: TRBV6-2/TRBV6-3; d_gene: -; CDR3nt: TGTGCCAGCAGTTACGAAAGGGGGGAGCCTTCTAATTCACCCCTCCACTTT; CDR3aa: CASSYERGEPSNSPLHF
abundance: -; j_gene: TRBJ2-1; v_gene: TRBV20-1; d_gene: -; CDR3nt: TGCAGTGCTCCTTCGGGTGGCTCCTACAATGAGCAGTTCTTC; CDR3aa: CSAPSGGSYNEQFF
abundance: few; j_gene: TRBJ2-2; v_gene: TRBV6-1; d_gene: -; CDR3nt: TGTGCCAGCAGTCGAGGGGACACCAACACCGGGGAGCTGTTTTTT; CDR3aa: CASSRGDTNTGELFF
abundance: -; j_gene: TRBJ1-2; v_gene: TRBV7-2; d_gene: -; CDR3nt: TGTGCCAGCAGGTCCCCCCGGGCCGGCTATGGCTACACCTTC; CDR3aa: CASRSPRAGYGYTF
abundance: -; j_gene: TRBJ1-5; v_gene: TRBV2; d_gene: -; CDR3nt: TGTGCCAGCAGTGAGAAGGGCCTTACGTACAGCAATCAGCCCCAGCATTTT; CDR3aa: CASSEKGLTYSNQPQHF
abundance: -; j_gene: TRBJ2-1; v_gene: TRBV6-1; d_gene: -; CDR3nt: TGTGCCAGCAGTCCCAACCGGCGAGCGGGCAACAATGAGCAGTTCTTC; CDR3aa: CASSPNRRAGNNEQFF
abundance: -; j_gene: TRBJ1-2; v_gene: TRBV7-2; d_gene: -; CDR3nt: TGTGCCAGCAGCTTAGGTGGTCTGGGGTGGGATGGCTACACCTTC; CDR3aa: CASSLGGLGWDGYTF
abundance: -; j_gene: TRBJ2-1; v_gene: TRBV6-1; d_gene: TRBD2; CDR3nt: TGTGCCAGCAGTGCCATGAGTCTAGCGGGAGGAAGCAATGAGCAGTTCTTC; CDR3aa: CASSAMSLAGGSNEQFF
abundance: few; j_gene: TRBJ2-5; v_gene: TRBV7-2; d_gene: -; CDR3nt: TGTGCCAGCAGCTTAGTGGGCGGGGGCCTTCAGGGGGAGACCCAGTACTTC; CDR3aa: CASSLVGGGLQGETQYF